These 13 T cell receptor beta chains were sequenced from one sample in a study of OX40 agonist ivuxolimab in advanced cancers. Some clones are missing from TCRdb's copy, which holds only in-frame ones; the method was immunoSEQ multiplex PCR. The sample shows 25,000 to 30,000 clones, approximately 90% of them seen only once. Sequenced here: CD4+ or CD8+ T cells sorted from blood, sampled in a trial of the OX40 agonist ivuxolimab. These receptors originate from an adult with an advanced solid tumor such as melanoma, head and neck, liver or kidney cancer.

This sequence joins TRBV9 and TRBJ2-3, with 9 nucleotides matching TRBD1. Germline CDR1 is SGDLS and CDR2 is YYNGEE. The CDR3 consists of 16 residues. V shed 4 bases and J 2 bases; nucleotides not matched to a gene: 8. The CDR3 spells CASSPQGALPTDTQYF. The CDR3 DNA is TGTGCCAGCAGCCCACAGGGGGCGCTCCCCACAGATACGCAGTATTTT.

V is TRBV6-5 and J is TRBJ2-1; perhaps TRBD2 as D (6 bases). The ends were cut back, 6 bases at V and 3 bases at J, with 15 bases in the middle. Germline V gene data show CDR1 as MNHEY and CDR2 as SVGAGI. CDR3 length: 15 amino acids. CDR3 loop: CASRLRDPYYNEQFF. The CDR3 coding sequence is TGTGCCAGCAGACTGCGGGACCCCTACTACAATGAGCAGTTCTTC.

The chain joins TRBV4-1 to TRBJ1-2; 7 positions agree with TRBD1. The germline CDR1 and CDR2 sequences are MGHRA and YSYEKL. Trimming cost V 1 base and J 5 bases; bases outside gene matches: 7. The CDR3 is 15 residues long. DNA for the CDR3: TGCGCCAGCAGCCAAGGGAAAGGGGGCGCTTATGGCTACACCTTC. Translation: CASSQGKGGAYGYTF.

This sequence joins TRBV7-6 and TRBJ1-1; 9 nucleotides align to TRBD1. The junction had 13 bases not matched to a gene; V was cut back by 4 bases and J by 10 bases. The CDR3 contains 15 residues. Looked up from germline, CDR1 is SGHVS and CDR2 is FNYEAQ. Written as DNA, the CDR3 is TGTGCCAGCAGCTATCTTGGGGACAGGGTGGGGCTAGCTTTCTTT. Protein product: CASSYLGDRVGLAFF. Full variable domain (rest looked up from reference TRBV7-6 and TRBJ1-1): GAGVSQSPRYKVTKRGQDVALRCDPISGHVSLYWYRQALGQGPEFLTYFNYEAQQDKSGLPNDRFSAERPEGSISTLTIQRTEQRDSAMYRCASSYLGDRVGLAFFGQGTRLTVV.

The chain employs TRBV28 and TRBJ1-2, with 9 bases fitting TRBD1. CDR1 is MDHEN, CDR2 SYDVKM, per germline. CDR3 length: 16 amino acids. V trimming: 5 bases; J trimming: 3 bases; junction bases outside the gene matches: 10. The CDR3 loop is CASSLRDRDVDYGYTF. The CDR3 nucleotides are TGTGCCAGCAGTCTACGGGACAGGGACGTGGACTATGGCTACACCTTC.

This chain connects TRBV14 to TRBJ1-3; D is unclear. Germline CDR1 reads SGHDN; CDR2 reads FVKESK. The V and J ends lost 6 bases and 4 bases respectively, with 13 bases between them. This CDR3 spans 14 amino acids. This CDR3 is CASSLTPFGNTIYF. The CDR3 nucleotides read TGTGCCAGCAGTCTTACACCTTTCGGAAACACCATATATTTT.

CDR3 nucleotides: TGTGCCAGTAGTATTGTTCGCCAGCGGGGCTATGAGCAGTTCTTC. It yields the protein CASSIVRQRGYEQFF. The chain uses TRBV19 and TRBJ2-1; 7 bases line up with TRBD2. CDR1 and CDR2 from the germline V gene are LNHDA and SQIVND (reference sequence). V trimming: 3 bases; J trimming: 8 bases; junction bases outside the gene matches: 10. CDR3 length: 15 residues.

CDR3 protein: CASSFGGGPDTQYF. CDR3 nucleotide sequence: TGTGCCAGCAGCTTCGGTGGGGGCCCGGATACGCAGTATTTT. The rearrangement links TRBV5-4 to TRBJ2-3; weak D call: TRBD1 (6 bases). The ends were cut back, 2 bases at V and 6 bases at J, with 13 bases in the middle. CDR1 is SGHNT, CDR2 YYREEE, per germline (reference sequence). CDR3 length: 14 residues.

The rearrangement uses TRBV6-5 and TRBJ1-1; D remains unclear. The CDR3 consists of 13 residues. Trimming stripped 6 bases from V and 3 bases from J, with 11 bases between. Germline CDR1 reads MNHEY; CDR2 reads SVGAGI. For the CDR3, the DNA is TGTGCCAGCAGCCCCTTTCCCCACACTGAAGCTTTCTTT. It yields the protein CASSPFPHTEAFF.

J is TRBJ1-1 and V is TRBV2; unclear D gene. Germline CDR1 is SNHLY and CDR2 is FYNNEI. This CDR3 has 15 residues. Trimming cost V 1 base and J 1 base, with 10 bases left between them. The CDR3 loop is CASSEERGRNTEAFF. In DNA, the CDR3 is TGTGCCAGCAGTGAAGAACGGGGAAGGAACACTGAAGCTTTCTTT.

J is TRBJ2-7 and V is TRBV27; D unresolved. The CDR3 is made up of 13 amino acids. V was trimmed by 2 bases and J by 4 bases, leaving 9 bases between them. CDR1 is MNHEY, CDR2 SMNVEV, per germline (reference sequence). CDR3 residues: CASSLGSHYEQYF. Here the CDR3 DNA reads TGTGCCAGCAGTTTAGGTAGCCATTACGAGCAGTACTTC.

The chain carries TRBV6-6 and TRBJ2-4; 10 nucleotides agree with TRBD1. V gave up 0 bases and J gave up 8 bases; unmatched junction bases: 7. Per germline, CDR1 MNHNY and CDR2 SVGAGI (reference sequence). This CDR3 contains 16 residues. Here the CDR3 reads CASSYSMVGQGDIQYF. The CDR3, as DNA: TGTGCCAGCAGTTACTCGATGGTAGGACAGGGGGACATTCAGTACTTC.

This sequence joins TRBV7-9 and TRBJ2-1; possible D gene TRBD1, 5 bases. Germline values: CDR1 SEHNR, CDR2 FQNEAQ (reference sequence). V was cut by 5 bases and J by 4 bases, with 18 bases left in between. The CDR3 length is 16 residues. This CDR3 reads CASSQATESLYNEQFF. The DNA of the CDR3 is TGTGCCAGCAGCCAAGCGACAGAGAGTTTGTACAATGAGCAGTTCTTC.